The 13 T cell receptor beta chains listed next were all sequenced from one sample in a study of naive and memory T cell subsets. The beta constant-region primer was an equimolar mix of two oligonucleotides covering TRBC1 and TRBC2. From the UMI-ligation and nested PCR reads, TCRdb called clonotypes with MiXCR, one entry per CDR3 protein. The table shows under 150,000 distinct CDR3 sequences, with about 15% occurring only once. The sample was naive CD4+ T cells from blood. Every receptor here comes from a human donor in good health.

This sequence joins TRBV11-2 and TRBJ2-2, with D possibly being TRBD1 (5 bases). Germline V gene sequence: CDR1 SGHAT, CDR2 FQNNGV. The CDR3 sequence is 16 residues long. The germline V and J ends were trimmed by 1 base and 2 bases, with 11 bases remaining between them. The CDR3 region is CASSLGGSKNTGELFF. The DNA of the CDR3 is TGTGCCAGCAGCTTAGGGGGCAGCAAAAACACCGGGGAGCTGTTTTTT.

Ten or more counts support this clonotype. The rearrangement joins TRBV19 to TRBJ2-1, with D uncertain. The V end lost 1 base, the J end lost 0 bases, and 13 bases lay between the germline ends. Germline V gives CDR1 LNHDA, CDR2 SQIVND (reference sequence). This CDR3 comprises 17 residues. CDR3 sequence (DNA): TGTGCCAGTAGTATAGTCTGGCGAGTGCTCTCCTACAATGAGCAGTTCTTC. This gives the protein CASSIVWRVLSYNEQFF. Filled out from reference TRBV19 and TRBJ2-1, the complete variable domain reads DGGITQSPKYLFRKEGQNVTLSCEQNLNHDAMYWYRQDPGQGLRLIYYSQIVNDFQKGDIAEGYSVSREKKESFPLTVTSAQKNPTAFYLCASSIVWRVLSYNEQFFGPGTRLTVL.

The gene calls are TRBV5-4 and TRBJ2-3; D is possibly TRBD1 (6 bases). The CDR3 covers 14 residues. The V and J ends lost 3 bases and 2 bases respectively, with 10 bases between them. Germline loops: CDR1 SGHNT, CDR2 YYREEE (reference sequence). CDR3: CASSSRTDTDTQYF. In DNA form, the CDR3 reads TGTGCCAGCAGCTCTCGGACAGACACAGATACGCAGTATTTT.

The genes are TRBV7-2 and TRBJ2-5; D gene uncertain. The V end was cut by 5 bases, the J end by 5 bases, with 15 bases between. The germline CDR1 and CDR2 sequences are SGHTA and FQGNSA. This CDR3 has 14 amino acids. CDR3 sequence (DNA): TGTGCCAGCAGCCTAGACTGGGTGGAGGAGACCCAGTACTTC. Its translation: CASSLDWVEETQYF.

This clonotype showed up just a few times. The chain employs TRBV3-1 and TRBJ2-7, with D hard to call. V shed 3 bases and J shed 0 bases, with 6 bases lying between them. Germline lookup yields CDR1 LGHDT and CDR2 YNNKEL (reference sequence). The CDR3 sequence is 13 residues long. CDR3 sequence: CASSHSTSYEQYF. The CDR3 DNA reads as TGTGCCAGCAGCCACTCAACCTCCTACGAGCAGTACTTC.

V gene TRBV7-2 combines with J gene TRBJ2-3; 8 nucleotides agree with TRBD2. CDR3 length: 15 amino acids. Trimming cost V 4 bases and J 6 bases; bases outside gene matches: 9. Germline loops: CDR1 SGHTA, CDR2 FQGNSA. The CDR3 DNA reads TGTGCCAGCAGCTCACGACTAGCGACACTGGATACGCAGTATTTT. Amino acid sequence: CASSSRLATLDTQYF.

Only a few counts were recorded for this clonotype. The rearrangement links TRBV19 to TRBJ2-1; tentatively, D is TRBD2 (6 bases). V was shortened by 5 bases and J by 5 bases, with 19 bases between the two germline ends. Germline CDR1 reads LNHDA; CDR2 reads SQIVND (reference sequence). This CDR3 is 16 amino acids long. CDR3 sequence reads: CASSGGKETGDNEQFF. CDR3 coding DNA: TGTGCCAGTAGTGGGGGGAAGGAAACCGGCGACAATGAGCAGTTCTTC.

The CDR3 DNA reads TGTGCCAGCAGTGAAGCTTTGCAGTCAGGATATAACGGGGAGACCCAGTACTTC. It is translated as CASSEALQSGYNGETQYF. The chain is built from TRBV6-1 and TRBJ2-5; no definite D call. Germline loops: CDR1 MNHNS, CDR2 SASEGT. Between the trimmed V and J ends, which lost 0 bases and 5 bases, there was a span of 22 bases. There are 18 residues in the CDR3.

The sample holds one count of this clonotype. The chain carries TRBV12-3 or TRBV12-4 and TRBJ2-7; 7 nucleotides match TRBD2. The ends lost 3 bases at V and 3 bases at J; junction bases unmatched: 5. The CDR3 sequence is 14 residues long. DNA of the CDR3: TGTGCCAGCAGTTTTACGGGGGGAGACTACGAGCAGTACTTC. Protein sequence: CASSFTGGDYEQYF.

This clonotype was found a few times. The rearrangement joins TRBV7-2 to TRBJ2-2; TRBD2 aligns across 11 bases. This CDR3 has 15 amino acids. The V gene's germline CDR1 is SGHTA and CDR2 FQGNSA. V dropped 1 base and J dropped 6; count of bases not matched to a gene: 1. In DNA form, the CDR3 reads TGTGCCAGCAGCTTAGTACTAGCGGGAGCCGGGGAGCTGTTTTTT. This encodes CASSLVLAGAGELFF.

This clonotype was seen a handful of times. This rearrangement joins TRBV6-1 to TRBJ1-5; D ambiguous. V shed 5 bases and J shed 2 bases, with 13 bases lying between them. Germline-derived CDR1 and CDR2 are MNHNS and SASEGT. This CDR3 comprises 15 residues. CDR3 protein: CASSFGSDGNQPQHF. CDR3 nucleotides: TGTGCCAGCAGTTTTGGGTCGGATGGCAATCAGCCCCAGCATTTT.

The chain employs TRBV11-2 and TRBJ1-1; a weak D match, TRBD1 (5 bases). This CDR3 has 16 amino acids. Germline CDR1 is SGHAT and CDR2 is FQNNGV. The germline V and J ends were trimmed by 5 bases and 3 bases, with 19 bases remaining between them. This CDR3 reads CASSPGGGIGDTEAFF. CDR3 coding DNA: TGTGCCAGCAGCCCGGGGGGGGGGATAGGAGACACTGAAGCTTTCTTT.

The J gene is TRBJ1-1, the V gene TRBV15; 7 nucleotides match TRBD1. V was clipped by 3 bases and J by 1 base; unmatched bases: 2. CDR3 size: 14 residues. Germline V gives CDR1 LNHNV, CDR2 YYDKDF (reference sequence). The CDR3 here is CATSSGDRNTEAFF. CDR3 DNA sequence: TGTGCCACCAGCAGCGGGGACAGGAACACTGAAGCTTTCTTT.